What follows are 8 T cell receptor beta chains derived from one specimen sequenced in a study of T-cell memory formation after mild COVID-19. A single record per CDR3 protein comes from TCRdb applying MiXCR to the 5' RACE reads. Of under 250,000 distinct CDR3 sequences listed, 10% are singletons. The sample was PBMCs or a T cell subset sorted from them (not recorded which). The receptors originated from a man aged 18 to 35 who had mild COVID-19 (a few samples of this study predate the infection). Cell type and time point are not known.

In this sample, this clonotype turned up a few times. Here the CDR3 DNA reads TGTGCCAGCAGCCAAGGGGTATCGGTGGATCAGCCCCAGCATTTT. It specifies CASSQGVSVDQPQHF. V gene TRBV4-2 combines with J gene TRBJ1-5; unclear D gene. Germline V gives CDR1 LGHNA, CDR2 YNFKEQ. The V and J ends lost 1 base and 5 bases respectively, with 12 bases between them. This CDR3 is 15 amino acids long.

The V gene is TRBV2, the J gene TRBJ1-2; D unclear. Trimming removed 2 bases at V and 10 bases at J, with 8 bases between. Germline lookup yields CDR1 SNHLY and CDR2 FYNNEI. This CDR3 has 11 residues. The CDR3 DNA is TGTGCCAGCAGTGAATGGGTGTCCTACACCTTC. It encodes CASSEWVSYTF.

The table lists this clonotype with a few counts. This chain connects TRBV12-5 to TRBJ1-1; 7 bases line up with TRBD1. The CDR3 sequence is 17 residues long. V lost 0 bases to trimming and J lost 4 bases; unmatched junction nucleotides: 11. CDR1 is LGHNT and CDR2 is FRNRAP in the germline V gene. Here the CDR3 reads CASGLVVNRGGFTEAFF. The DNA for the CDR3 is TGTGCTAGTGGTTTGGTGGTTAACAGGGGAGGTTTCACTGAAGCTTTCTTT.

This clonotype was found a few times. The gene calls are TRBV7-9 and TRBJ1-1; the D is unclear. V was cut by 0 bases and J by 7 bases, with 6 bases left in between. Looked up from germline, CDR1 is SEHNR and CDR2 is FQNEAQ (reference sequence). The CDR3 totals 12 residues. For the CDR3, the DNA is TGTGCCAGCAGCTTAGCATTCGGTGAAGCTTTCTTT. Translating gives CASSLAFGEAFF.

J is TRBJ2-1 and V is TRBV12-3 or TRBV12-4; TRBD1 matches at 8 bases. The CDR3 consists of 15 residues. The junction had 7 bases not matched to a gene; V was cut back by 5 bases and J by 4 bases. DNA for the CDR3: TGTGCCAGCAGTGGGGACAGGACCTTGTACAATGAGCAGTTCTTC. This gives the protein CASSGDRTLYNEQFF.

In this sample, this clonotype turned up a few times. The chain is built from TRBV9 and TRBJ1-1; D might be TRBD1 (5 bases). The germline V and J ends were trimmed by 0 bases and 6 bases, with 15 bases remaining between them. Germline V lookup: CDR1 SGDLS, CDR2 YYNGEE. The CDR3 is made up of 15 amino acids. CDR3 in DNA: TGTGCCAGCAGCGTAGTCCCCGGCAGGGAGGCTGAAGCTTTCTTT. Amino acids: CASSVVPGREAEAFF.

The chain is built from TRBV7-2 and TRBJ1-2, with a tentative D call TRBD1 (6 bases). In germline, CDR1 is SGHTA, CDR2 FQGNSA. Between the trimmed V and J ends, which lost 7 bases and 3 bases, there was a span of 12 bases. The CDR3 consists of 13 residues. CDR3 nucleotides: TGTGCCAGCACCTATGGACAGCACTATGGCTACACCTTC. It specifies CASTYGQHYGYTF.

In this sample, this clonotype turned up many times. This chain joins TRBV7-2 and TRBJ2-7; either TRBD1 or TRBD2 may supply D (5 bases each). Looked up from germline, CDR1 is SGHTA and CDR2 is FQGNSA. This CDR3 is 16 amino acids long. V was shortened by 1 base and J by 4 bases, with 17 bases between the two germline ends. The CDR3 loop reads CASSLGRGPSTYEQYV. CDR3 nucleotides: TGTGCCAGCAGCTTAGGTCGGGGACCATCCACTTACGAGCAGTACGTC.